These 15 T cell receptor beta chains were sequenced from one sample in a study of T cells in Graves' hyperthyroidism and ophthalmopathy (dated by TCRdb to about 2019). Libraries came from multiplex PCR. Instrument used: Illumina HiSeq 2000. The TCR beta CDR3 regions were amplified from the RNA transcripts. A first-round RT-PCR of the TCR CDR3 used the HTBI primer set with the Qiagen OneStep RT-PCR kit. TCRdb reprocessed the public reads (quality trimming at Q25 with fastp, clone calling with MiXCR) and kept in-frame beta chains. Rows are combined by CDR3 protein, so each entry shows the most common genes and DNA. This sample lists roughly 500,000 distinct CDR3 sequences; about 16% were detected once. The biggest ten clones account for around 32% of the sample. Sequenced input: blood. The receptors were gathered from a woman between 25 and 40 years old with Graves' ophthalmopathy.

The chain carries TRBV18 and TRBJ2-7; weak D call: TRBD2 (5 bases). This CDR3 is built from 15 residues. The germline gives CDR1 KGHSH, CDR2 LQKENI. The V end was cut by 4 bases, the J end by 5 bases, with 18 bases between. The CDR3 DNA reads as TGTGCCAGCTCACACGACCCTACGGCGGGTGACGAGCAGTACTTC. Its translation is CASSHDPTAGDEQYF.

The J gene is TRBJ2-5, the V gene TRBV2; 7 bases map to TRBD2. V lost 6 bases and J lost 3; bases outside the gene matches: 7. CDR1 and CDR2 (germline): SNHLY, FYNNEI. The CDR3 sequence is 14 residues long. The CDR3 sequence is CASSRGEGKETQYF. As DNA, the CDR3 is TGTGCCAGCAGCCGCGGGGAGGGCAAAGAGACCCAGTACTTC.

This clonotype was recorded a few times. The V and J genes are TRBV28 and TRBJ2-7; no firm D call. Trimming took off 2 bases at V and 3 bases at J, with 11 bases between the two ends. Germline loops: CDR1 MDHEN, CDR2 SYDVKM. The CDR3 is 14 residues long. The CDR3 DNA is TGTGCCAGCAGTTTACGGGCACTACACTACGAGCAGTACTTC. Protein sequence: CASSLRALHYEQYF.

This clonotype was detected ten times or more. This CDR3 reads CASRGFGNQPQHF. The CDR3 DNA follows: TGTGCCAGCCGAGGGTTCGGCAATCAGCCCCAGCATTTT. The rearrangement uses TRBV27 and TRBJ1-5, with D unresolved. Germline V CDR1 and CDR2: MNHEY, SMNVEV (reference sequence). CDR3 size: 13 residues. Trimming removed 8 bases at V and 2 bases at J, with 10 bases between.

This clonotype was picked up a small number of times. CDR3 sequence reads: CASSLEGAGGTEAFF. CDR3 nucleotide sequence: TGTGCCAGCAGCTTAGAGGGGGCAGGGGGCACTGAAGCTTTCTTT. This chain links TRBV7-8 with TRBJ1-1; 7 nucleotides align to TRBD1. The germline gives CDR1 SGHVS, CDR2 FQNEAQ. The CDR3 runs 15 residues. The V and J ends lost 1 base and 4 bases, in that order; junction bases with no gene match: 6.

The V and J genes are TRBV7-8 and TRBJ2-7; no clear D gene. Germline V gene sequence: CDR1 SGHVS, CDR2 FQNEAQ. V lost 5 bases and J lost 5, with 16 bases in between. The CDR3 is 14 amino acids. This CDR3 is CASSLIQRGHEQYF. Written as DNA, the CDR3 is TGTGCCAGCAGCCTGATACAAAGAGGACACGAGCAGTACTTC.

This clonotype was found many times. CDR3 in amino acids: CASSPGRSYNEQFF. The CDR3, as DNA: TGTGCCAGCAGCCCGGGCCGTTCCTACAATGAGCAGTTCTTC. V gene TRBV7-2 combines with J gene TRBJ2-1, with D hard to call. The CDR3 loop spans 14 amino acids. V dropped 5 bases and J dropped 1 base, with 9 bases sitting between them. Germline loops: CDR1 SGHTA, CDR2 FQGNSA. Combining the CDR3 with reference TRBV7-2 and TRBJ2-1 gives the whole variable domain GAGVSQSPSNKVTEKGKDVELRCDPISGHTALYWYRQSLGQGLEFLIYFQGNSAPDKSGLPSDRFSAERTGGSVSTLTIQRTQQEDSAVYLCASSPGRSYNEQFFGPGTRLTVL.

The chain couples TRBV3-1 to TRBJ2-4, with TRBD2 as a possible D gene (6 bases). CDR1 is LGHDT and CDR2 is YNNKEL in the germline V gene (reference sequence). The CDR3 length is 13 residues. Trimming removed 8 bases at V and 3 bases at J, with 11 bases between. The CDR3 is CASRRAGKNIQYF. CDR3 bases: TGTGCCAGCCGGCGAGCGGGCAAAAACATTCAGTACTTC.

This clonotype came up many times. This sequence joins TRBV7-2 and TRBJ2-7; TRBD2 matches at 10 bases. The germline V gene has CDR1 SGHTA and CDR2 FQGNSA. This CDR3 is 15 amino acids long. The V gene end was trimmed by 7 bases and the J gene end by 6 bases; junction bases not matched to a gene: 12. The CDR3 is CASIPLAGGSAEQYF. CDR3 nucleotide sequence: TGTGCCAGCATCCCCTTAGCGGGAGGTTCTGCCGAGCAGTACTTC.

The chain carries TRBV7-2 and TRBJ2-2, with D uncertain. Germline loops: CDR1 SGHTA, CDR2 FQGNSA. The V gene lost 0 bases and the J gene lost 7 bases, with 15 bases spanning the gap. The CDR3 is made up of 16 amino acids. DNA for the CDR3: TGTGCCAGCAGCTTAGCGTTAACGGCTTCGGGCGGGGAGCTGTTTTTT. As protein: CASSLALTASGGELFF.

The CDR3 coding sequence is TGTGCCAGTAGTATTGCCAGAAACACTGAAGCTTTCTTT. Amino acid sequence: CASSIARNTEAFF. The chain employs TRBV19 and TRBJ1-1; D is unclear. The CDR3 loop spans 13 amino acids. V was trimmed by 3 bases and J by 2 bases, leaving 7 bases between them. Per the germline V gene, CDR1 is LNHDA and CDR2 is SQIVND (reference sequence).

This clonotype was seen ten or more times. The chain combines TRBV5-1 with TRBJ2-7, with D possibly being TRBD2 (6 bases). There are 14 residues in the CDR3. Germline V gene data show CDR1 as SGHRS and CDR2 as YFSETQ. The ends were cut back, 0 bases at V and 6 bases at J, with 13 bases in the middle. Written as DNA, the CDR3 is TGCGCCAGCAGCTTGGTAGTTTCCGGGGGCGAGCAGTACTTC. Amino acids: CASSLVVSGGEQYF.

In its sample, this clonotype was seen many times. The chain joins TRBV12-3 or TRBV12-4 to TRBJ1-2, with D unclear. V was trimmed by 3 bases and J by 4 bases, leaving 12 bases between them. The CDR3 is made up of 14 amino acids. CDR3 sequence reads: CASSFGRGSYGYTF. The CDR3 DNA sequence: TGTGCCAGCAGTTTCGGGAGAGGGAGCTATGGCTACACCTTC.

Comment on this clonotype: This could be a read error, since a much larger clone is one nucleotide away. The chain is built from TRBV6-1 and TRBJ1-5; D is undetermined. The germline gives CDR1 MNHNS, CDR2 SASEGT. This CDR3 is 13 amino acids long. The CDR3 DNA sequence: TGTGGCAGCAGTGATGGGATCTCTCAGCCCCAGCATTTT. Residues: CGSSDGISQPQHF.

This clonotype was detected ten times or more. The chain combines TRBV29-1 with TRBJ2-1; 9 bases are shared with TRBD1. This CDR3 has 14 amino acids. Losses at the gene ends were 5 bases for V and 2 bases for J; bases not matched to a gene: 4. The germline V gene encodes CDR1 SQVTM and CDR2 ANQGSEA. CDR3: CSVLGQGTYNEQFF. CDR3 DNA sequence: TGCAGCGTTCTCGGACAGGGGACCTACAATGAGCAGTTCTTC.